This T cell receptor beta chain came from a study of early T cells in non-severe SARS-CoV-2 infection. TCRdb re-called the 5' RACE reads with MiXCR, one entry per CDR3 protein. Among about 98,000 distinct CDR3 sequences, approximately 11% were seen once, and the ten largest hold about 5%. V shed 7 bases and J 3 bases; nucleotides not matched to a gene: 6. CDR3 length: 13 residues. CDR1 and CDR2 (germline): MNHEY, SVGEGT. This sequence was found in an adult who was a healthcare worker with PCR-confirmed SARS-CoV-2 infection or an uninfected control (not recorded which). This rearrangement joins TRBV6-2 or TRBV6-3 to TRBJ2-7; 7 bases match TRBD1. The sequenced sample was whole blood. This CDR3 is CASTPDRDYEQYF. The CDR3 nucleotides are TGTGCCAGCACCCCAGACAGGGACTACGAGCAGTACTTC.